These T cell receptor beta chains were read from a single sample in a study of blood T cell repertoires in COVID-19. Method: immunoSEQ multiplex PCR; TCRdb's copy keeps in-frame clones and lacks some. The table lists about 68,000 clones, roughly 89% of them singletons, with 8% to 10% in the top ten. The sample consisted of peripheral blood. The receptors shown here come from a man over 45 with active COVID-19. Each CDR3 is given with its conserved first and last residue. A D gene is named only where the DNA matches it firmly. Clone size is not always given. Where it is, it says once, few, many or a class for expanded clones.

size,D,V,J,CDR3,DNA
few,.,TRBV2,TRBJ2-1,CASITAGTPKFF,TGTGCCAGCATTACAGCCGGGACTCCCAAGTTCTTC
.,.,TRBV4-2,TRBJ2-5,CASSPNGGAGETQYF,TGTGCCAGCAGTCCGAATGGGGGGGCCGGGGAGACCCAGTACTTC
.,.,TRBV6-1,TRBJ1-3,CASSEVRNTIYF,TGTGCCAGCAGTGAAGTCCGGAACACCATATATTTT
.,TRBD1,TRBV7-9,TRBJ1-1,CASSQDREVGTEAFF,TGTGCCAGCAGCCAGGACAGGGAAGTAGGCACTGAAGCTTTCTTT
.,.,TRBV7-9,TRBJ2-5,CASSLDSGETQYF,TGTGCCAGCAGTCTAGATTCGGGTGAGACCCAGTACTTC
.,.,TRBV6-5,TRBJ2-5,CASSYSFSGGQETQYF,TGTGCCAGCAGTTACTCGTTTTCAGGGGGGCAAGAGACCCAGTACTTC
.,.,TRBV5-4,TRBJ2-7,CASSADSTDEQYF,TGTGCCAGCAGCGCGGACAGTACCGACGAGCAGTACTTC
.,.,TRBV5-6,TRBJ2-5,CASSLYRGAQYF,TGTGCCAGCAGCTTGTATCGCGGGGCCCAGTACTTC
.,.,TRBV7-2,TRBJ1-2,CASSLVGGTYGYTF,TGTGCCAGCAGCTTGGTTGGGGGGACCTATGGCTACACCTTC
.,.,TRBV19,TRBJ1-3,CASSFSVSGNTIYF,TGTGCCAGTAGTTTCAGCGTCTCTGGAAACACCATATATTTT
.,TRBD2,TRBV3-1/TRBV3-2,TRBJ2-1,CASSQTPGVAGGRCEQFF,TGTGCCAGCAGCCAAACCCCCGGGGTAGCGGGGGGGCGATGTGAGCAGTTCTTC
.,TRBD1,TRBV4-1,TRBJ2-7,CASSQSRDRGVGQGEQYF,TGCGCCAGCAGCCAGTCCCGGGACAGGGGGGTTGGCCAGGGCGAGCAGTACTTC
.,.,TRBV21-1,TRBJ1-2,CASSKLDCGRSPGNYGYTF,TGTGCCAGCAGCAAACTAGATTGCGGGCGCAGCCCCGGGAACTATGGCTACACCTTC
.,TRBD1,TRBV5-4,TRBJ1-1,CASSLGTGLNTEAFF,TGTGCCAGCAGCTTGGGGACAGGGCTGAACACTGAAGCTTTCTTT
.,.,TRBV5-4,TRBJ1-4,CASSLRATNEKLFF,TGTGCCAGCAGCTTGAGAGCAACTAATGAAAAACTGTTTTTT
.,.,TRBV3-1/TRBV3-2,TRBJ1-1,CASSLTGTEAFF,TGTGCCAGCAGCCTGACAGGCACTGAAGCTTTCTTT
.,.,TRBV5-1,TRBJ1-4,CASSLDGNREKLFF,TGCGCCAGCAGCTTGGACGGTAACAGGGAAAAACTGTTTTTT
.,.,TRBV11-2,TRBJ2-3,CASSARERADTQYF,TGTGCCAGCAGCGCCCGGGAAAGGGCAGATACGCAGTATTTT
.,.,TRBV5-4,TRBJ2-5,CASSLGVRSGLLQETQYF,TGTGCCAGCAGCTTGGGGGTGAGAAGCGGACTTCTCCAAGAGACCCAGTACTTC
.,TRBD1,TRBV2,TRBJ2-1,CASSEETGTYNEQFF,TGTGCCAGCAGTGAAGAGACAGGGACATACAATGAGCAGTTCTTC
.,.,TRBV6-5,TRBJ1-1,CASSSPGVGTEAFF,TGTGCCAGCAGCTCCCCGGGGGTTGGCACTGAAGCTTTCTTT
.,.,TRBV5-1,TRBJ2-1,CASSQGGNEQFF,TGCGCCAGCAGCCAGGGGGGCAATGAGCAGTTCTTC
.,.,TRBV5-4,TRBJ2-3,CASSSPAGADTQYF,TGTGCCAGCAGTTCACCGGCAGGGGCAGATACGCAGTATTTT
.,.,TRBV6-6,TRBJ2-1,CASSDRTYNEQFF,TGTGCCAGCAGTGACAGGACCTACAATGAGCAGTTCTTC
.,TRBD1,TRBV7-9,TRBJ2-1,CASSLVPDREYDNEQFF,TGTGCCAGCAGCTTAGTCCCCGACAGGGAATATGACAATGAGCAGTTCTTC
.,.,TRBV21-1,TRBJ1-6,CASSKGGTSTAPYNSPLHF,TGTGCCAGCAGCAAAGGGGGAACTAGTACAGCCCCTTATAATTCACCCCTCCACTTT
.,TRBD2,TRBV18,TRBJ2-1,CASSSPGLAGGYNEQFF,TGTGCCAGCTCATCACCGGGACTAGCGGGGGGTTACAATGAGCAGTTCTTC
.,.,TRBV6-6,TRBJ2-7,CASSPLRAGEQYF,TGTGCCAGCAGCCCTCTCCGGGCGGGCGAGCAGTACTTC
.,.,TRBV19,TRBJ2-3,CASNFRGAVDTQYF,TGTGCCAGTAATTTCCGGGGGGCCGTAGATACGCAGTATTTT
.,.,TRBV6-5,TRBJ1-5,CASNRGNQPQHF,TGTGCCAGCAATAGGGGTAACCAGCCCCAGCATTTT
.,.,TRBV25-1,TRBJ2-3,CASSDARSTDTQYF,TGTGCCAGCAGTGACGCGAGGAGCACAGATACGCAGTATTTT
few,TRBD1,TRBV10-2,TRBJ2-2,CASIRQGTGELFF,TGCGCCAGCATCCGACAGGGGACCGGGGAGCTGTTTTTT
.,.,TRBV5-4,TRBJ2-2,CASSPGFGSGELFF,TGTGCCAGCAGCCCAGGGTTTGGATCCGGGGAGCTGTTTTTT
.,.,TRBV3-1/TRBV3-2,TRBJ2-7,CASSPPKRVYEQYF,TGTGCCAGCAGCCCCCCGAAGAGGGTCTACGAGCAGTACTTC
.,TRBD2,TRBV9,TRBJ2-1,CASSVGGSGGAYEQFF,TGTGCCAGCAGCGTAGGTGGCAGCGGGGGGGCGTATGAGCAGTTCTTC
.,.,TRBV5-1,TRBJ2-7,CASSWTDSSYEQYF,TGCGCCAGCAGCTGGACAGACAGCTCCTACGAGCAGTACTTC
.,TRBD1,TRBV18,TRBJ1-5,CASSRAGTGGNQPQHF,TGTGCCAGCTCACGCGCCGGGACAGGGGGCAATCAGCCCCAGCATTTT
.,.,TRBV6-1,TRBJ2-2,CASSERSRPPIANTGELFF,TGTGCCAGCAGTGAACGGAGCAGACCCCCCATCGCGAACACCGGGGAGCTGTTTTTT
.,TRBD1,TRBV6-5,TRBJ2-7,CASSYRTGSSYEQYF,TGTGCCAGCAGTTACCGGACAGGGAGCTCCTACGAGCAGTACTTC
.,TRBD1,TRBV30,TRBJ2-7,CAWNRGPSSYEQYF,TGTGCCTGGAACAGGGGCCCAAGCTCCTACGAGCAGTACTTC
once,.,TRBV5-1,TRBJ2-5,CASSSGGTEETQYF,TGCGCCAGCAGCTCTGGCGGGACCGAAGAGACCCAGTACTTC
few,.,TRBV10-2,TRBJ2-2,CASSGTASGELFF,TGCGCCAGCAGTGGGACAGCGTCCGGGGAGCTGTTTTTT
.,TRBD1,TRBV18,TRBJ1-4,CASSPMQGAITNEKLFF,TGTGCCAGCTCACCTATGCAGGGGGCTATCACTAATGAAAAACTGTTTTTT
.,.,TRBV4-3,TRBJ1-5,CASSPGVNQPQHF,TGCGCCAGCAGCCCCGGGGTCAATCAGCCCCAGCATTTT
.,TRBD1,TRBV5-1,TRBJ2-5,CASSRGQRETQYF,TGCGCCAGCAGCAGGGGACAGCGAGAGACCCAGTACTTC